Below are 31 T cell receptor beta chains sequenced from a single sample in a study of shared clonotypes between healthy human individuals. Generated by immunoSEQ multiplex PCR, the TCRdb table keeps only in-frame clones and is missing some. The sample includes 300,000 to 400,000 clones, approximately 79% of them seen just once. Sequenced input: memory CD4+ T cells sorted from blood. Subset described: CD45RA-negative fraction. The receptor source for this set is a young man in good health.

The CDR3 DNA reads as TGTGCCAGCAGAGATACCCTGGGACTAGCGGTGTACAATGAGCAGTTCTTC. This codes for CASRDTLGLAVYNEQFF. This chain links TRBV2 with TRBJ2-1, with 11 bases identical to TRBD2. CDR1 SNHLY and CDR2 FYNNEI come from the germline V gene. Losses at the gene ends were 6 bases for V and 4 bases for J; bases not matched to a gene: 11. CDR3 length: 17 amino acids.

V gene TRBV4-3 combines with J gene TRBJ1-4; D possibly corresponds to TRBD1 (5 bases). The V end lost 3 bases, the J end lost 8 bases, and 22 bases lay between the germline ends. The CDR3 sequence is 17 residues long. CDR1 and CDR2 from the germline V gene are LGHNA and YSLEER. The CDR3 spells CASSQRGRVLDGEKLFF. The CDR3 region has the DNA TGCGCCAGCAGCCAGCGAGGCAGGGTTCTGGATGGAGAAAAACTGTTTTTT.

The chain couples TRBV5-1 to TRBJ1-4; 9 bases fit TRBD1. The V segment lost 4 bases and the J segment 5 bases; nucleotides outside the gene matches: 6. Germline V gene lookup returns CDR1 SGHRS and CDR2 YFSETQ. The CDR3 consists of 15 residues. The CDR3 loop reads CASSMPGQGNEKLFF. CDR3 coding DNA: TGCGCCAGCAGCATGCCGGGACAGGGAAATGAAAAACTGTTTTTT.

The rearrangement uses TRBV18 and TRBJ2-1; 11 bases align to TRBD2. This CDR3 is 15 amino acids long. CDR1 and CDR2 (germline): KGHSH, LQKENI. Germline trimming cut 3 bases from V and 7 bases from J; bases unmatched to any gene: 5. The CDR3 DNA reads as TGTGCCAGCTCACCTACTAGCGGGAGAATGAATGAGCAGTTCTTC. Encoded protein: CASSPTSGRMNEQFF.

The rearrangement links TRBV30 to TRBJ2-1; D assignment may be TRBD1 or TRBD2 (5 bases each). Germline V CDR1 and CDR2: GTSNPN, SVGIG (reference sequence). CDR3 size: 14 residues. Trimming removed 0 bases from V and 5 bases from J, with 11 bases in between. The CDR3 bases are TGTGCCTGGAGTGTTGGACGAGGGGACAATGAGCAGTTCTTC. Amino acids: CAWSVGRGDNEQFF.

The chain joins TRBV29-1 to TRBJ1-2; TRBD1 aligns across 8 bases. V gave up 3 bases and J gave up 5 bases; unmatched junction bases: 8. The CDR3 contains 14 residues. The germline gives CDR1 SQVTM, CDR2 ANQGSEA. CDR3 sequence (DNA): TGCAGCGTTGAGTTGACAGGGGCATGGTATGGCTACACCTTC. It specifies CSVELTGAWYGYTF.

This clone was counted between two and nine times. This chain links TRBV4-1 with TRBJ2-3; TRBD2 aligns across 13 bases. The trim removed 0 bases at V and 2 bases at J, leaving 5 bases unmatched. CDR1 is MGHRA and CDR2 is YSYEKL in the germline V gene. The CDR3 contains 18 residues. The chain's CDR3 is CASSQDLLAGGPTDTQYF. For the CDR3, the DNA is TGCGCCAGCAGCCAAGATCTACTAGCGGGGGGGCCCACAGATACGCAGTATTTT.

CDR3 sequence reads: CASSLSGGVETQYF. CDR3 sequence (DNA): TGCGCCAGCAGCTTGAGCGGGGGCGTGGAGACCCAGTACTTC. This chain connects TRBV5-1 to TRBJ2-5, with 8 positions matching TRBD2. The V gene's germline CDR1 is SGHRS and CDR2 YFSETQ. The CDR3 runs 14 residues. Trimming removed 1 base from V and 5 bases from J; junction bases left unmatched: 4.

The chain is built from TRBV5-6 and TRBJ2-2; tentatively, D is TRBD2 (5 bases). V was shortened by 4 bases and J by 10 bases, with 23 bases between the two germline ends. Germline V gene sequence: CDR1 SGHDT, CDR2 YYEEEE. There are 16 residues in the CDR3. The CDR3 loop reads CASSRGIGADTAELFF. CDR3 nucleotides: TGTGCCAGCAGCCGCGGTATAGGAGCGGATACTGCGGAGCTGTTTTTT.

This chain links TRBV7-2 with TRBJ2-5; a weak D match, TRBD2 (5 bases). The germline CDR1 and CDR2 sequences are SGHTA and FQGNSA. The CDR3 contains 14 residues. V lost 2 bases and J 2 bases, leaving 9 bases between the germline ends. CDR3 in amino acids: CASSLNPGQETQYF. The CDR3 DNA reads TGTGCCAGCAGCTTAAATCCGGGACAAGAGACCCAGTACTTC. Full variable domain (outside the CDR3, taken from reference TRBV7-2 and TRBJ2-5): GAGVSQSPSNKVTEKGKDVELRCDPISGHTALYWYRQSLGQGLEFLIYFQGNSAPDKSGLPSDRFSAERTGGSVSTLTIQRTQQEDSAVYLCASSLNPGQETQYFGPGTRLLVL.

This chain uses TRBV6-6 with TRBJ2-5; 13 positions match TRBD2. With 6 bases clipped from V and 2 bases from J, the junction kept 3 bases outside the gene matches. This CDR3 has 15 residues. Germline V gene data show CDR1 as MNHNY and CDR2 as SVGAGI (reference sequence). CDR3 loop: CASSKGLAGQETQYF. Written as DNA, the CDR3 is TGTGCCAGCAGCAAGGGACTAGCGGGACAAGAGACCCAGTACTTC.

V gene TRBV7-8 combines with J gene TRBJ1-1; D call uncertain. The CDR3 extends over 15 amino acids. Germline-derived CDR1 and CDR2 are SGHVS and FQNEAQ. The V end was cut by 2 bases, the J end by 0 bases, with 10 bases between. The CDR3 region is CASSLRAFVNTEAFF. CDR3 DNA: TGTGCCAGCAGCTTAAGGGCATTCGTGAACACTGAAGCTTTCTTT.

This clone occurred a few times. The CDR3 loop is CASSWEQGSGNTIYF. CDR3 sequence (DNA): TGCGCCAGCAGCTGGGAACAGGGCTCTGGAAACACCATATATTTT. The chain links TRBV5-1 to TRBJ1-3; maybe TRBD1 (6 bases). Between the trimmed V and J ends, which lost 3 bases and 0 bases, there was a span of 10 bases. CDR3 length: 15 amino acids. Germline CDR1 reads SGHRS; CDR2 reads YFSETQ.

The chain has TRBV19 and TRBJ2-5; 9 bases agree with TRBD2. Germline CDR1 reads LNHDA; CDR2 reads SQIVND (reference sequence). The CDR3 spans 16 residues. V trimming: 4 bases; J trimming: 5 bases; junction bases outside the gene matches: 11. The chain's CDR3 is CASSRRGGLARETQYF. The CDR3 bases are TGTGCCAGTAGTAGGAGAGGGGGACTAGCCAGGGAGACCCAGTACTTC.

This clone was detected many times. The gene calls are TRBV21-1 and TRBJ1-1; whether TRBD1, the table's D call, matches the DNA was not checked. TRBV21-1 is labeled a pseudogene. The CDR3 is made up of 15 amino acids. CDR3 in amino acids: CASSNGTGENTEAFF. CDR3 coding DNA: TGTGCCAGCAGCAACGGAACAGGGGAGAACACTGAAGCTTTCTTT.

The rearrangement links TRBV7-9 to TRBJ2-1, with TRBD2 matching over 11 bases. Germline CDR1 and CDR2: SEHNR and FQNEAQ (reference sequence). The CDR3 is 16 residues long. V gave up 5 bases and J gave up 10 bases; unmatched junction bases: 13. CDR3 loop: CASSPLHTSGRYEQFF. The DNA for the CDR3 is TGTGCCAGCAGCCCGCTCCATACTAGCGGGAGATACGAGCAGTTCTTC.

V is TRBV18 and J is TRBJ2-7; D is ambiguous. Per germline, CDR1 KGHSH and CDR2 LQKENI. The CDR3 covers 12 residues. V was trimmed by 0 bases and J by 7 bases, leaving 7 bases between them. CDR3 in DNA: TGTGCCAGCTCACCACCGAAGGGAGAGCAGTACTTC. Protein product: CASSPPKGEQYF.

CDR3 DNA sequence: TGTGCCAGCTCACCAGCGGCACGCGAGTCGATGAACACTGAAGCTTTCTTT. This gives the protein CASSPAARESMNTEAFF. The chain couples TRBV18 to TRBJ1-1, with D hard to call. The CDR3 runs 17 residues. The ends were cut back, 2 bases at V and 0 bases at J, with 16 bases in the middle. CDR1 and CDR2 (germline): KGHSH, LQKENI.

The gene calls are TRBV4-1 and TRBJ1-2, with unresolved D. V was shortened by 1 base and J by 7 bases, with 16 bases between the two germline ends. Germline V lookup: CDR1 MGHRA, CDR2 YSYEKL. The CDR3 totals 15 residues. DNA for the CDR3: TGCGCCAGCAGCCAAGGGGGAAGCTCGAAGATTGGCTACACCTTC. It encodes CASSQGGSSKIGYTF.

V is TRBV5-1 and J is TRBJ2-3, with 8 positions matching TRBD2. J was trimmed by 3 bases and V by 0 bases; bases with no gene match: 3. This CDR3 contains 15 residues. Germline CDR1 SGHRS, CDR2 YFSETQ. Here the CDR3 reads CASSLGTSQTDTQYF. CDR3 in DNA: TGCGCCAGCAGCTTGGGGACTAGCCAAACAGATACGCAGTATTTT.

This chain connects TRBV5-4 to TRBJ2-5; the D gene is possibly TRBD1 (6 bases). This CDR3 comprises 15 residues. V lost 1 base to trimming and J lost 4 bases, with 14 bases between them. Looked up from germline, CDR1 is SGHNT and CDR2 is YYREEE (reference sequence). As DNA, the CDR3 is TGTGCCAGCAGCTTGAGGACAGTTGGGGGAGAGACCCAGTACTTC. Translated, it gives CASSLRTVGGETQYF.

A single count supports this clone. The chain is built from TRBV4-1 and TRBJ2-3, with D possibly being TRBD2 (6 bases). The CDR3 has 12 residues. Germline CDR1 MGHRA, CDR2 YSYEKL. The V end lost 7 bases, the J end lost 5 bases, and 10 bases lay between the germline ends. The CDR3, as DNA: TGCGCCAGCAAAGGGCGGGAAGATACGCAGTATTTT. Translating gives CASKGREDTQYF.

This clone was seen only a few times. This rearrangement joins TRBV7-2 to TRBJ1-5; 8 bases are a match to TRBD1. The CDR3 consists of 14 residues. The V and J ends lost 5 bases and 6 bases, in that order; junction bases with no gene match: 6. Germline V lookup: CDR1 SGHTA, CDR2 FQGNSA. The CDR3 bases are TGTGCCAGCAGCGCCCCAGGGGGCGGTCAGCCCCAGCATTTT. Protein sequence: CASSAPGGGQPQHF.

The J gene is TRBJ2-3, the V gene TRBV14; D gene unclear. V was clipped by 5 bases and J by 4 bases, with 10 bases between them. The CDR3 sequence is 13 residues long. CDR1 is SGHDN and CDR2 is FVKESK in the germline V gene. As DNA, the CDR3 is TGTGCCAGCAGCTCGCTGGTATCAGATACGCAGTATTTT. Encoded protein: CASSSLVSDTQYF. Together with reference TRBV14 and TRBJ2-3, the CDR3 gives the full variable domain: EAGVTQFPSHSVIEKGQTVTLRCDPISGHDNLYWYRRVMGKEIKFLLHFVKESKQDESGMPNNRFLAERTGGTYSTLKVQPAELEDSGVYFCASSSLVSDTQYFGPGTRLTVL.

The CDR3 region has the DNA TGTGCCAGTAGCAGACTAGCGGGATCCGGGGAGCTGTTTTTT. Translation gives CASSRLAGSGELFF. V and J are TRBV19 and TRBJ2-2, with TRBD2 matching 11 bases. CDR3 size: 14 residues. J lost 6 bases, V lost 6 bases, and 3 bases had no gene match. Germline CDR1 LNHDA, CDR2 SQIVND (reference sequence). Full variable domain (rest looked up from reference TRBV19 and TRBJ2-2): DGGITQSPKYLFRKEGQNVTLSCEQNLNHDAMYWYRQDPGQGLRLIYYSQIVNDFQKGDIAEGYSVSREKKESFPLTVTSAQKNPTAFYLCASSRLAGSGELFFGEGSRLTVL.

The table lists this clone with a count of one. The same CDR3 also results from other DNA sequences found in this sample. This chain connects TRBV7-8 to TRBJ2-7; 12 bases map to TRBD2. V shed 4 bases and J 4 bases; nucleotides not matched to a gene: 5. CDR1 is SGHVS, CDR2 FQNEAQ, per germline. The CDR3 is 15 amino acids. The CDR3, as DNA: TGTGCCAGCAGCTCAAGGACTAGCGGGACTTACGAGCAGTACTTC. Its translation: CASSSRTSGTYEQYF.

This rearrangement joins TRBV18 to TRBJ1-2, with 8 positions matching TRBD1. V dropped 5 bases and J dropped 2; count of bases not matched to a gene: 4. Germline V gene data show CDR1 as KGHSH and CDR2 as LQKENI. This CDR3 is 14 amino acids long. The CDR3 nucleotides read TGTGCCAGCTCAAGGACAGGGAACAACTATGGCTACACCTTC. Protein product: CASSRTGNNYGYTF.

This chain links TRBV5-4 with TRBJ1-1; TRBD1 matches 9 bases. J was trimmed by 9 bases and V by 4 bases; bases with no gene match: 13. Germline V gives CDR1 SGHNT, CDR2 YYREEE (reference sequence). The length of the CDR3 is 15 residues. CDR3 sequence reads: CASSDGMDRGRKAFF. The CDR3 DNA reads as TGTGCCAGCAGCGACGGGATGGACAGGGGCCGCAAAGCTTTCTTT. Variable domain in full (rest from reference TRBV5-4 and TRBJ1-1): ETGVTQSPTHLIKTRGQQVTLRCSSQSGHNTVSWYQQALGQGPQFIFQYYREEENGRGNFPPRFSGLQFPNYSSELNVNALELDDSALYLCASSDGMDRGRKAFFGQGTRLTVV.

The rearrangement uses TRBV5-1 and TRBJ1-2; D possibly corresponds to TRBD1 (5 bases). V was shortened by 0 bases and J by 4 bases, with 13 bases between the two germline ends. This CDR3 is 15 amino acids long. CDR1 SGHRS and CDR2 YFSETQ come from the germline V gene. CDR3 bases: TGCGCCAGCAGCTTGGGGCAGGGATCATCCTATGGCTACACCTTC. Protein: CASSLGQGSSYGYTF.

This chain joins TRBV7-8 and TRBJ2-7; 9 positions match TRBD1. V dropped 6 bases and J dropped 0; count of bases not matched to a gene: 6. CDR1 and CDR2 from the germline V gene are SGHVS and FQNEAQ. CDR3 length: 15 residues. The CDR3 sequence is CASSYRTGDSYEQYF. CDR3 in DNA: TGTGCCAGCAGTTATAGGACAGGGGACTCCTACGAGCAGTACTTC.

The genes are TRBV7-2 and TRBJ1-5; D is possibly TRBD1 (6 bases). Germline-derived CDR1 and CDR2 are SGHTA and FQGNSA. Deletions cut 6 bases from V and 6 bases from J, with 21 bases between. This CDR3 has 16 residues. The chain's CDR3 is CASSRVAGVNSQPQHF. CDR3 in DNA: TGTGCCAGCAGTAGAGTAGCAGGGGTGAACAGTCAGCCCCAGCATTTT.